The source of this T cell receptor beta chain is a study of technical replicates of blood from a handful of donors. Germline V gene lookup returns CDR1 SEHNR and CDR2 FQNEAQ (reference sequence). Unmatched junction bases numbered 11, after V lost 5 bases and J lost 0 bases. The CDR3 sequence is 18 residues long. Assay: immunoSEQ multiplex PCR; the TCRdb copy retains only in-frame clones and omits some. The sample includes some 94,000 clones, approximately 94% of them seen just once. The sequencing input was T cells isolated from PBMCs. This TCR derives from a human donor in good health. The chain joins TRBV7-9 to TRBJ1-4, with 8 positions matching TRBD1. The chain's CDR3 is CASSPRDRGVATNEKLFF. The CDR3 DNA is TGTGCCAGCAGCCCCCGAGACAGGGGCGTTGCAACTAATGAAAAACTGTTTTTT.